What follows describes a single T cell receptor (beta chain). Profiled with immunoSEQ multiplex PCR; TCRdb holds only in-frame clones, not every one. The sample shows fewer than 1.6 million clones, approximately 98.5% of them seen only once. The data derive from a study of shared clonotypes between healthy human individuals. Germline values: CDR1 MDHEN, CDR2 SYDVKM. V was pared by 3 bases and J by 5 bases, with 16 bases between. This CDR3 is built from 15 residues. This TCR derives from a man aged 25-45 years in good health. Sequencing was carried out using naive CD4+ T cells sorted from blood. Subset of the sample: CD45RA+ positively selected. The rearrangement links TRBV28 to TRBJ1-1; possibly TRBD1 for D (6 bases). The CDR3 here is CASSFRGGTGTEAFF. DNA of the CDR3: TGTGCCAGCAGTTTTAGAGGGGGGACGGGGACTGAAGCTTTCTTT.